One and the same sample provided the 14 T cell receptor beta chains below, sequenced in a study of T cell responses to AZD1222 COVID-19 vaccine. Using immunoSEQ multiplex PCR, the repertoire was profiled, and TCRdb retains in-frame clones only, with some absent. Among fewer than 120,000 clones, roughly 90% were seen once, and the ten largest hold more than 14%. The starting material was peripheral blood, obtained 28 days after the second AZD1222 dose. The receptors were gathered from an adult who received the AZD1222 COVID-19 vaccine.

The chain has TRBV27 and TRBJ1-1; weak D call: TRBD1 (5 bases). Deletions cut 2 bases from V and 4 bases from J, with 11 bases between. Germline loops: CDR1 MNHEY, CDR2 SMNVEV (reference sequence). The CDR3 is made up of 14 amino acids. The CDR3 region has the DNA TGTGCCAGCAGTTTAGAGGGGAGGTTCACTGAAGCTTTCTTT. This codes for CASSLEGRFTEAFF.

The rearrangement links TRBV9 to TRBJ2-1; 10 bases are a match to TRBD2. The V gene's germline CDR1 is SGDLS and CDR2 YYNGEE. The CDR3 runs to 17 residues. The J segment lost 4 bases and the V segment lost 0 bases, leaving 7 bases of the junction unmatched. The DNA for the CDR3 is TGTGCCAGCAGCGTAGAGGCTAGCGGGGGACCATACAATGAGCAGTTCTTC. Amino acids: CASSVEASGGPYNEQFF.

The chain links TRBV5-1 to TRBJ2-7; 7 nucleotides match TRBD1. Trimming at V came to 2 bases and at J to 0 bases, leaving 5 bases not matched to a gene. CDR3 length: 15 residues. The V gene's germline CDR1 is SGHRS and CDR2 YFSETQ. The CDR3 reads CASSFTGEPSYEQYF. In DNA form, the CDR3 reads TGCGCCAGCAGCTTCACAGGGGAACCCTCCTACGAGCAGTACTTC.

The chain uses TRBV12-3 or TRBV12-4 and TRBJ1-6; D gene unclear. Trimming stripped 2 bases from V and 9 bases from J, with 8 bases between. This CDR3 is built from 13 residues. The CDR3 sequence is CASSLIRVSPLHF. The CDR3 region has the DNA TGTGCCAGCAGTTTAATTAGGGTTTCACCCCTCCACTTT.

In nucleotides, the CDR3 is TGTGCCAGTAGTGTACTGGGGGGGCAAGAGACCCAGTACTTC. Its translation is CASSVLGGQETQYF. V gene TRBV19 combines with J gene TRBJ2-5; TRBD2 matches at 7 bases. This CDR3 spans 14 amino acids. Germline loops: CDR1 LNHDA, CDR2 SQIVND (reference sequence). Trimming at V came to 5 bases and at J to 2 bases, leaving 5 bases not matched to a gene.

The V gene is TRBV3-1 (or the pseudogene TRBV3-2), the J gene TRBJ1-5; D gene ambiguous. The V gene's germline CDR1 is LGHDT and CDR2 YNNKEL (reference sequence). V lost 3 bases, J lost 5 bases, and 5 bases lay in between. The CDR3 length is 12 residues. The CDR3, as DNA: TGTGCCAGCAGCCAGTCGGATCAGCCCCAGCATTTT. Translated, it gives CASSQSDQPQHF.

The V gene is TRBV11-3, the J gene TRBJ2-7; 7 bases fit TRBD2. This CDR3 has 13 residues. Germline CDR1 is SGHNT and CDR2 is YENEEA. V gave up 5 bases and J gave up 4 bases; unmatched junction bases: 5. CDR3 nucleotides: TGTGCCAGCAGCCGCGGGGGTCGGTACGAGCAGTACTTC. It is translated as CASSRGGRYEQYF.

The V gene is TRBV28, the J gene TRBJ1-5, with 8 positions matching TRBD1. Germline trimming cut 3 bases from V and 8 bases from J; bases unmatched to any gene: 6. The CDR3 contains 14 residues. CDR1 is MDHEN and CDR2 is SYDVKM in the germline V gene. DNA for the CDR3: TGTGCCAGCAGTTTCGGGGCAGGGGGCAAGCCCCAGCATTTT. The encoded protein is CASSFGAGGKPQHF.

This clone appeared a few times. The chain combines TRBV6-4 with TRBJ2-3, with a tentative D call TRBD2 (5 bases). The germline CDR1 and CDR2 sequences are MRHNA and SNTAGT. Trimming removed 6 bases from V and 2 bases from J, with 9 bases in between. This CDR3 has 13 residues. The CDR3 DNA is TGTGCCAGCAGCGTCGGGAACACAGATACGCAGTATTTT. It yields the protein CASSVGNTDTQYF.

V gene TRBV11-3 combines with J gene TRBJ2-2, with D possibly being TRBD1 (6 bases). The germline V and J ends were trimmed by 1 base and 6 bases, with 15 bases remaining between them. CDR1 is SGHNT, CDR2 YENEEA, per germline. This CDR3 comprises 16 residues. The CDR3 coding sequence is TGTGCCAGCAGCTTAGGAGAAGGGGGTATCGCCGGGGAGCTGTTTTTT. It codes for CASSLGEGGIAGELFF.

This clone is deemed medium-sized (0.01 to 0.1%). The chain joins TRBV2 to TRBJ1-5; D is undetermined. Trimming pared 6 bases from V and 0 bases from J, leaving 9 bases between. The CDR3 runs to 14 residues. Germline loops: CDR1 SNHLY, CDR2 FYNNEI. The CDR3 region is CASSYSYSNQPQHF. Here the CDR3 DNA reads TGTGCCAGCAGCTACAGTTATAGCAATCAGCCCCAGCATTTT.

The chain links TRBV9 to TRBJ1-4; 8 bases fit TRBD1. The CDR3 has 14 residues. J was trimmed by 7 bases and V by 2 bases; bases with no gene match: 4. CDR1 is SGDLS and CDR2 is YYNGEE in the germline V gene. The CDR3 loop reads CASSVQGAREKLFF. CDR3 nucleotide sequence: TGTGCCAGCAGCGTTCAGGGGGCGCGTGAAAAACTGTTTTTT.

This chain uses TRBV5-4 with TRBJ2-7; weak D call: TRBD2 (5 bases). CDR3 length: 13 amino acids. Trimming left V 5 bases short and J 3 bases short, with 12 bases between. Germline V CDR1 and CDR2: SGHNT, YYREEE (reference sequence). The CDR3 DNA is TGTGCCAGCAGTCTGATTGGAGGCTACGAGCAGTACTTC. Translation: CASSLIGGYEQYF.

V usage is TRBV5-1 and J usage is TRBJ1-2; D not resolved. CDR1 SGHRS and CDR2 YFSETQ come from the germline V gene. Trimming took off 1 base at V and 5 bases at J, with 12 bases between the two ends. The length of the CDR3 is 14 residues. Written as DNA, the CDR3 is TGCGCCAGCAGCTTGAACCCAATCCAATATGGCTACACCTTC. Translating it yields CASSLNPIQYGYTF.